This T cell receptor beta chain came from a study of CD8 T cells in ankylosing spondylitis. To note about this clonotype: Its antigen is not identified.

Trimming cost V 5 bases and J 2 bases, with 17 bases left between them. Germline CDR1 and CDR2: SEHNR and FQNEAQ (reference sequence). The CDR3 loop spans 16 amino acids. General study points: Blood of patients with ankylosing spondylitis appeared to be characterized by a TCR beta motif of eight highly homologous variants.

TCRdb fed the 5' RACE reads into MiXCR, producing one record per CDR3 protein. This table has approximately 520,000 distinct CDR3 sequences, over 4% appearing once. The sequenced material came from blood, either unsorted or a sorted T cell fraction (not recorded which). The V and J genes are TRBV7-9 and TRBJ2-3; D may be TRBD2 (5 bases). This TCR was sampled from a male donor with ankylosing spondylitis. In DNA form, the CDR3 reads TGTGCCAGCAGCCCCAGGACTTCCCTACCCACAGATACGCAGTATTTT. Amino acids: CASSPRTSLPTDTQYF.